Below, 21 T cell receptor beta chains from the same sample are listed, as sequenced in a study of patients and donors after allogeneic stem cell transplantation. TCRdb re-derived calls from the RT-PCR reads in MiXCR, one entry per CDR3 protein. This table holds about a million distinct CDR3 sequences, more than 15% found once. The sequenced sample was blood, either unsorted or a sorted T cell fraction (not recorded which). The source is a human donor who was either an allogeneic HSCT recipient or a stem cell or donor lymphocyte infusion donor (not recorded which). It is not recorded whose cells these are; they may come from a transplant donor.

This clonotype was seen more than once but under ten times. The chain combines TRBV11-3 with TRBJ2-3; D is uncertain. Germline CDR1 SGHNT, CDR2 YENEEA. With 4 bases removed from V and 3 bases from J, the gap between germline ends came to 5 bases. CDR3 length equals 12 residues. The CDR3, as DNA: TGTGCCAGCAGCTACACAACAGATACGCAGTATTTT. Its protein product is CASSYTTDTQYF.

This clonotype was counted between two and nine times. The rearrangement joins TRBV15 to TRBJ1-2; D possibly corresponds to TRBD1 (6 bases). This CDR3 region has 14 residues. The germline V and J ends were trimmed by 0 bases and 8 bases, with 13 bases remaining between them. The germline V gene encodes CDR1 LNHNV and CDR2 YYDKDF (reference sequence). CDR3 sequence: CATSREGGAMGYTF. Here the CDR3 DNA reads TGTGCCACCAGCAGAGAGGGGGGCGCGATGGGCTACACCTTC.

The genes are TRBV5-1 and TRBJ2-1; TRBD2 is a possible D gene (6 bases). The V gene's germline CDR1 is SGHRS and CDR2 YFSETQ. The V and J ends lost 2 bases and 7 bases respectively, with 10 bases between them. The CDR3 consists of 13 residues. The CDR3 nucleotides read TGCGCCAGCAGCTTCCAGGAGGGTAATGAGCAGTTCTTC. Translated, it gives CASSFQEGNEQFF.

Only a few counts were recorded for this clonotype. This sequence joins TRBV13 and TRBJ2-7, with 12 bases fitting TRBD1. V trimming: 0 bases; J trimming: 3 bases; junction bases outside the gene matches: 18. This CDR3 has 21 amino acids. Germline CDR1 is PRHDT and CDR2 is FYEKMQ (reference sequence). CDR3 bases: TGTGCCAGCAGCTTAGGCCTTGGGGACAGGGGGCCGAGGGACGGATTCTACGAGCAGTACTTC. This sequence encodes CASSLGLGDRGPRDGFYEQYF.

This clonotype was observed at least ten times. V gene TRBV29-1 combines with J gene TRBJ1-3; 7 nucleotides match TRBD1. The V gene's germline CDR1 is SQVTM and CDR2 ANQGSEA. V lost 4 bases, J lost 4 bases, and 4 bases stayed unmatched. This CDR3 is built from 13 residues. The DNA for the CDR3 is TGCAGCGTTGGAGGGGGCGCCGGAAACACCATATATTTT. Protein product: CSVGGGAGNTIYF. The complete variable domain, with remaining parts taken from reference TRBV29-1 and TRBJ1-3, reads SAVISQKPSRDICQRGTSLTIQCQVDSQVTMMFWYRQQPGQSLTLIATANQGSEATYESGFVIDKFPISRPNLTFSTLTVSNMSPEDSSIYLCSVGGGAGNTIYFGEGSWLTVV.

This clonotype was seen more than once but under ten times. V is TRBV6-5 and J is TRBJ1-2; 7 bases line up with TRBD1. V lost 0 bases, J lost 4 bases, and 11 bases stayed unmatched. Germline V gives CDR1 MNHEY, CDR2 SVGAGI. The CDR3 contains 17 residues. CDR3 DNA sequence: TGTGCCAGCAGTTACTCGACCCCGGGACAGAAAGTCTATGGCTACACCTTC. Translation: CASSYSTPGQKVYGYTF.

This clonotype was seen a handful of times. This chain joins TRBV27 and TRBJ2-1; possible D gene TRBD1, 5 bases. Trimming removed 5 bases from V and 6 bases from J, with 14 bases in between. In germline, CDR1 is MNHEY, CDR2 SMNVEV (reference sequence). This CDR3 spans 14 amino acids. CDR3 loop: CASSTQGPGNEQFF. CDR3 nucleotide sequence: TGTGCCAGCAGTACCCAGGGCCCGGGCAATGAGCAGTTCTTC.

This clonotype was observed many times. The genes are TRBV12-3 or TRBV12-4 and TRBJ1-1; 11 bases agree with TRBD1. V lost 6 bases to trimming and J lost 0 bases; unmatched junction nucleotides: 6. This CDR3 comprises 16 residues. Here the CDR3 DNA reads TGTGCCAGCAGACGCCGGACAGGGGGCATGAACACTGAAGCTTTCTTT. It yields the protein CASRRRTGGMNTEAFF.

About this clonotype: The CDR3 does not end in the conserved phenylalanine or tryptophan, so this is likely a read error. The J gene is TRBJ2-7, the V gene TRBV27; D uncertain. Germline V lookup: CDR1 MNHEY, CDR2 SMNVEV (reference sequence). Trimming removed 7 bases at V and 7 bases at J, with 11 bases between. This CDR3 region has 11 residues. The CDR3 sequence: CASIKTAEQYS. In DNA form, the CDR3 reads TGTGCCAGCATTAAAACGGCAGAGCAGTACTCC.

This sequence joins TRBV20-1 and TRBJ2-1; 8 bases map to TRBD1. The V and J ends lost 3 bases and 8 bases, in that order; junction bases with no gene match: 9. Germline V gene data show CDR1 as DFQATT and CDR2 as SNEGSKA (reference sequence). The CDR3 length is 14 residues. Here the CDR3 reads CSASQGAGSDEQFF. As DNA, the CDR3 is TGCAGTGCTAGTCAGGGGGCCGGGAGCGATGAGCAGTTCTTC.

The count of this clonotype is one. The rearrangement links TRBV25-1 to TRBJ1-2, with unresolved D. The CDR3 contains 13 residues. CDR1 and CDR2 (germline): MGHDK, SYGVNS. V lost 2 bases and J lost 6, with 10 bases in between. This chain's CDR3 is CASSEGSRNGYTF. CDR3 DNA: TGTGCCAGCAGTGAAGGGTCACGGAATGGCTACACCTTC.

The chain couples TRBV6-5 to TRBJ1-3, with D perhaps TRBD1 (5 bases). Germline CDR1 and CDR2: MNHEY and SVGAGI. The CDR3 extends over 14 amino acids. V lost 2 bases and J lost 8, with 13 bases in between. CDR3 sequence reads: CASSYGAGGYTIYF. In DNA, the CDR3 is TGTGCCAGCAGTTACGGGGCCGGCGGGTACACCATATATTTT.

The chain uses TRBV7-2 and TRBJ2-7; no definite D call. The germline V gene has CDR1 SGHTA and CDR2 FQGNSA. The CDR3 runs 15 residues. Trimming shortened V by 8 bases and J by 1 base, and 18 bases separated the two germline ends. The CDR3 coding sequence is TGTGCCAGCGCCCTCCGGGCAGGCTATTCCTACGAGCAGTACTTC. It yields the protein CASALRAGYSYEQYF.

This clonotype was seen only a few times. The chain carries TRBV9 and TRBJ2-2; D possibly uses TRBD1 or TRBD2 (7 bases each). The CDR3 is 16 residues long. Germline V gene lookup returns CDR1 SGDLS and CDR2 YYNGEE. V lost 4 bases, J lost 4 bases, and 17 bases lay in between. CDR3 protein: CASSPGGRATTGELFF. The CDR3 nucleotides read TGTGCCAGCAGCCCAGGGGGGAGGGCGACCACCGGGGAGCTGTTTTTT. Variable domain in full (rest from reference TRBV9 and TRBJ2-2): DSGVTQTPKHLITATGQRVTLRCSPRSGDLSVYWYQQSLDQGLQFLIQYYNGEERAKGNILERFSAQQFPDLHSELNLSSLELGDSALYFCASSPGGRATTGELFFGEGSRLTVL.

This clonotype has only one observation. V gene TRBV5-1 combines with J gene TRBJ1-2; D uncertain. CDR3 length: 14 residues. The V gene's germline CDR1 is SGHRS and CDR2 YFSETQ. V lost 4 bases, J lost 6 bases, and 16 bases lay in between. DNA of the CDR3: TGCGCCAGCAGCGGAGGAGGCCAGGTCAATGGCTACACCTTC. Residues: CASSGGGQVNGYTF.

The J gene is TRBJ2-1, the V gene TRBV5-1, with 8 bases matching TRBD2. CDR3 length: 15 residues. Per germline, CDR1 SGHRS and CDR2 YFSETQ. V lost 6 bases, J lost 8 bases, and 13 bases stayed unmatched. For the CDR3, the DNA is TGCGCCAGCAAAAACCGTGGCGGGGGGAGGGATGAGCAGTTCTTC. Amino acid sequence: CASKNRGGGRDEQFF.

In the case of this clonotype: Being one base from a much bigger clone, this may be a read error. The V and J genes are TRBV3-1 and TRBJ2-2; the D gene is possibly TRBD2 (5 bases). Germline V gene sequence: CDR1 LGHDT, CDR2 YNNKEL (reference sequence). Trimming removed 1 base from V and 1 base from J, with 7 bases in between. This CDR3 has 15 residues. CDR3: CASSQAGKNTGELFF. The CDR3 DNA reads as TGTGCCAGCAGCCAAGCCGGGAAGAACACCGGGGAGCTGTTTTTT. Full variable domain (rest looked up from reference TRBV3-1 and TRBJ2-2): DTAVSQTPKYLVTQMGNDKSIKCEQNLGHDTMYWYKQDSKKFLKIMFSYNNKELIINETVPNRFSPKSPDKAHLNLHINSLELGDSAVYFCASSQAGKNTGELFFGEGSRLTVL.

In its sample, this clonotype was seen once. The J gene is TRBJ1-1, the V gene TRBV29-1; 7 bases are a match to TRBD1. This CDR3 comprises 13 residues. Unmatched junction bases numbered 5, after V lost 6 bases and J lost 1 base. Germline CDR1 and CDR2: SQVTM and ANQGSEA. This CDR3 is CSVNQGGNTEAFF. The CDR3 DNA reads TGCAGCGTCAACCAGGGGGGGAACACTGAAGCTTTCTTT.

This clonotype has a count of ten or more. The chain recombines TRBV12-3 or TRBV12-4 with TRBJ2-3; TRBD1 matches 10 bases. The CDR3 length is 15 residues. V was pared by 5 bases and J by 5 bases, with 7 bases of the junction left unmatched. CDR3 nucleotide sequence: TGTGCCAGCAGTCGGCGGGGACAGGGGTTAGATACGCAGTATTTT. Protein: CASSRRGQGLDTQYF.

This clonotype was seen many times. The chain links TRBV12-3 or TRBV12-4 to TRBJ1-2; 8 bases agree with TRBD1. The CDR3 totals 15 residues. With 5 bases clipped from V and 5 bases from J, the junction kept 10 bases outside the gene matches. The CDR3 region is CASSPGQGSAYGYTF. CDR3 sequence (DNA): TGTGCCAGCAGTCCCGGACAGGGCTCAGCGTATGGCTACACCTTC.

This clonotype was observed at least ten times. The rearrangement links TRBV12-3 or TRBV12-4 to TRBJ1-2; the D is unclear. CDR3 length: 14 amino acids. Between the trimmed V and J ends, which lost 6 bases and 4 bases, there was a span of 15 bases. CDR3 nucleotide sequence: TGTGCCAGCAGCCCCAGCCGTCAAAGCTATGGCTACACCTTC. Protein: CASSPSRQSYGYTF.